One sample yielded the 10 T cell receptor beta chains listed below, sequenced in a study of T cells in Graves' hyperthyroidism and ophthalmopathy. Amplification yielded TCR beta CDR3 regions, with RNA transcripts as the source. A first-round RT-PCR of the TCR CDR3 used the HTBI primer set. TCRdb passed the multiplex PCR reads through MiXCR, listing each CDR3 protein once. The sample holds hundreds of thousands of distinct CDR3 sequences; around 21% are singletons and the top ten take approximately 30%. The sample was blood. These receptors all stem from a man aged 25-40 years with Graves' ophthalmopathy.

This clonotype turned up a few times. One junction end disagrees with the germline gene, perhaps due to a read error. V gene TRBV11-2 combines with J gene TRBJ2-7; 8 positions agree with TRBD2. The CDR3 covers 14 residues. Germline V CDR1 and CDR2: SGHAT, FQNNGV. The CDR3 nucleotides are TGCCCCAACGGGGGGGTACCGGGAAACTACGAGCAGTACTTC. Translation: CPNGGVPGNYEQYF.

The chain is built from TRBV4-2 and TRBJ2-3; D perhaps matches TRBD2 (6 bases). V was cut by 1 base and J by 1 base, with 12 bases left in between. Germline V gene sequence: CDR1 LGHNA, CDR2 YNFKEQ. This CDR3 comprises 16 residues. The CDR3 DNA reads TGTGCCAGCAGCCAAGCTCTACTAGCAGGCACAGATACGCAGTATTTT. Encoded protein: CASSQALLAGTDTQYF.

This clonotype was seen only a few times. This chain links TRBV4-2 with TRBJ1-2; D gene unclear. Germline V CDR1 and CDR2: LGHNA, YNFKEQ. V was trimmed by 0 bases and J by 7 bases, leaving 12 bases between them. This CDR3 region has 14 residues. The DNA of the CDR3 is TGTGCCAGCAGCCAAGATCATCCCCCGATTGGCTACACCTTC. As protein: CASSQDHPPIGYTF.

This clonotype occurred a few times. The rearrangement joins TRBV29-1 to TRBJ1-1; possible D gene TRBD1, 6 bases. V lost 6 bases and J lost 8, with 22 bases in between. The germline V gene has CDR1 SQVTM and CDR2 ANQGSEA. The CDR3 extends over 14 amino acids. CDR3 nucleotides: TGCAGCGTGCACCGTCGAAACGTCAGGGGCGAAGCTTTCTTT. It specifies CSVHRRNVRGEAFF.

This clonotype has a handful of counts. This sequence joins TRBV5-4 and TRBJ2-5; 7 bases are a match to TRBD1. This CDR3 region has 15 residues. The junction had 12 bases not matched to a gene; V was cut back by 8 bases and J by 2 bases. Germline CDR1 and CDR2: SGHNT and YYREEE (reference sequence). The CDR3 coding sequence is TGTGCCAGTCATAAAACGGACAGGAGTCAAGAGACCCAGTACTTC. It codes for CASHKTDRSQETQYF.

The chain combines TRBV29-1 with TRBJ2-1; D is possibly TRBD2 (7 bases). Per the germline V gene, CDR1 is SQVTM and CDR2 is ANQGSEA. CDR3 length: 13 residues. The CDR3 protein is CSGGGSSYNEQFF. The DNA of the CDR3 is TGCAGTGGGGGCGGGAGCTCCTACAATGAGCAGTTCTTC.

This clonotype was seen a handful of times. The chain links TRBV27 to TRBJ2-1; 7 bases are a match to TRBD2. V shed 2 bases and J 2 bases; nucleotides not matched to a gene: 3. Per germline, CDR1 MNHEY and CDR2 SMNVEV (reference sequence). The CDR3 is 15 amino acids. The DNA of the CDR3 is TGTGCCAGCAGTTTACCGGGACTAACCTACAATGAGCAGTTCTTC. This codes for CASSLPGLTYNEQFF.

The V gene is TRBV6-1, the J gene TRBJ2-2, with 8 bases lining up with TRBD1. The germline gives CDR1 MNHNS, CDR2 SASEGT. V trimming: 6 bases; J trimming: 4 bases; junction bases outside the gene matches: 7. CDR3 length equals 15 residues. The CDR3, as DNA: TGTGCCAGCAGGAAGGCGACAGGGGCCACCGGGGAGCTGTTTTTT. Translating it yields CASRKATGATGELFF.

The chain is built from TRBV6-1 and TRBJ1-5; D call uncertain. This CDR3 is built from 14 residues. CDR1 and CDR2 (germline): MNHNS, SASEGT. The germline V and J ends were trimmed by 8 bases and 3 bases, with 14 bases remaining between them. The CDR3 DNA reads as TGTGCCAGCTGGGGAGGGAGGAACAATCAGCCCCAGCATTTT. It yields the protein CASWGGRNNQPQHF.

This chain connects TRBV20-1 to TRBJ2-5, with D uncertain. Trimming stripped 6 bases from V and 2 bases from J, with 19 bases between. Germline V gene data show CDR1 as DFQATT and CDR2 as SNEGSKA (reference sequence). There are 15 residues in the CDR3. CDR3 coding DNA: TGCAGTGCAGCCGGGTCTTTGGGCAGGCAAGAGACCCAGTACTTC. Encoded protein: CSAAGSLGRQETQYF.